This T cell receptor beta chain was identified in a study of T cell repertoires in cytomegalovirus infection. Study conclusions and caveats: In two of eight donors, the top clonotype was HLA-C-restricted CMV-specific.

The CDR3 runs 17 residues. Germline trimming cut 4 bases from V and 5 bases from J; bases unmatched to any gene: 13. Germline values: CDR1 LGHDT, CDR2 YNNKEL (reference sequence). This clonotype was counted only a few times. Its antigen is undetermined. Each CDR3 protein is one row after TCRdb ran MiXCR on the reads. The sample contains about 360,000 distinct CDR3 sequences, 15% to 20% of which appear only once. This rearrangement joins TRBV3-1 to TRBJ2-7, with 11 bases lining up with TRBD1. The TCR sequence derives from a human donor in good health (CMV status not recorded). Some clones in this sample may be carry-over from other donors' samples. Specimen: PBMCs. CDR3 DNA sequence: TGTGCCAGCAGCCTATCTGTAAGGGACAGGGGGGCCCACGAGCAGTACTTC. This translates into CASSLSVRDRGAHEQYF.